This T cell receptor beta chain was documented in a study of early T cells in non-severe SARS-CoV-2 infection. Background on the study: Bulk RNA taken from unsorted whole blood was sequenced, leaving chains unpaired. Study-level findings and limits: Anti-spike CD8 specificities were favored by VDJdb matching, whose results missed private and CD4 specificities.

Researchers attached unique molecular identifiers to individual cDNA molecules. TCRdb independently ran MiXCR on the 5' RACE reads; one entry per CDR3 protein. The sample carries 98,000 or so distinct CDR3 sequences, 9.5% to 13% recorded once. From germline, CDR1 is SGHTA and CDR2 FQGTGA. This CDR3 region has 14 residues. V lost 6 bases and J 3 bases, leaving 13 bases between the germline ends. This clonotype was seen only a few times. Its antigen is not identified. This clonotype was obtained from an adult who was a healthcare worker with PCR-confirmed SARS-CoV-2 infection or an uninfected control (not recorded which). This chain links TRBV7-3 with TRBJ2-3; D possibly matches TRBD1 or TRBD2 (5 bases each). Input material: whole blood. This chain's CDR3 is CASRHLGETDTQYF. The CDR3 coding sequence is TGTGCCAGCAGGCATCTGGGGGAGACAGATACGCAGTATTTT.